The 19 T cell receptor beta chains listed next were all sequenced from one sample in a study of T cells after yellow fever vaccination (dated by TCRdb to between 2019 and 2020). The library was made by 5' RACE. Sequencing relied on an Illumina HiSeq 2500. The public reads were quality trimmed at Q25 with fastp and then assembled into clones with MiXCR by TCRdb, keeping productive beta chains. All rows with the same CDR3 protein become a single entry with the most common DNA and genes. In this sample the table shows 200,000 to 300,000 distinct CDR3 sequences, roughly 13% of which occur a single time. The ten largest clonotypes hold roughly 0.5% of the sample. In light of the paper, this sample's treatment or condition label describes: live attenuated yellow fever vaccine strain. The sequences come from CD4+ T cells sorted from PBMCs, collected 45 days after the yellow fever booster vaccination. These TCRs come from a man between 25 and 39 years old who received the YFV17D yellow fever vaccine.

This chain connects TRBV6-2 or TRBV6-3 to TRBJ2-7, with 15 bases matching TRBD2. The CDR3 is made up of 21 amino acids. V trimming: 2 bases; J trimming: 0 bases; junction bases outside the gene matches: 14. Germline lookup yields CDR1 MNHEY and CDR2 SVGEGT. Here the CDR3 reads CASSYPPRTSGRGYGSYEQYF. The CDR3 DNA reads as TGTGCCAGCAGTTACCCCCCCAGGACTAGCGGGAGGGGCTACGGCTCCTACGAGCAGTACTTC.

In this sample, this clonotype turned up a few times. The rearrangement links TRBV20-1 to TRBJ2-1, with TRBD2 identical over 14 bases. Germline assignment: CDR1 DFQATT and CDR2 SNEGSKA (reference sequence). The CDR3 is made up of 16 amino acids. The J segment lost 6 bases and the V segment lost 0 bases, leaving 4 bases of the junction unmatched. CDR3 sequence: CSAREPGLAGANEQFF. As DNA, the CDR3 is TGCAGTGCTAGAGAACCGGGACTAGCGGGAGCCAATGAGCAGTTCTTC.

This clonotype was seen only a few times. The chain couples TRBV12-3 or TRBV12-4 to TRBJ2-7, with D perhaps matching TRBD1 or TRBD2 (5 bases each). The CDR3 loop spans 15 amino acids. V lost 4 bases and J lost 4, with 17 bases in between. The CDR3 DNA follows: TGTGCCAGCAGTTCCCGGGACGCTACTTTATACGAGCAGTACTTC. Its protein product is CASSSRDATLYEQYF.

In this sample, this clonotype turned up a few times. The J gene is TRBJ2-2, the V gene TRBV12-3 or TRBV12-4, with 14 bases matching TRBD2. The CDR3 length is 15 residues. Trimming removed 8 bases from V and 6 bases from J; junction bases left unmatched: 5. CDR3 in DNA: TGTGCCAGCCAACGACTAGCGGGAGGGGCCGGGGAGCTGTTTTTT. Amino acids: CASQRLAGGAGELFF.

The V and J genes are TRBV28 and TRBJ2-1; D is unresolved. The CDR3 totals 13 residues. V lost 6 bases and J lost 3, with 9 bases in between. Per the germline V gene, CDR1 is MDHEN and CDR2 is SYDVKM. CDR3 nucleotides: TGTGCCAGCAGACTGGACCTCTACAATGAGCAGTTCTTC. This gives the protein CASRLDLYNEQFF.

This clonotype has only a few counts. V and J are TRBV10-2 and TRBJ2-7, with TRBD2 identical over 11 bases. This CDR3 is 15 amino acids long. The V gene's germline CDR1 is WSHSY and CDR2 SAAADI. J gave up 0 bases and V 4 bases, and 2 bases lay outside the gene matches. The CDR3 here is CASSGSGRASYEQYF. DNA for the CDR3: TGCGCCAGCAGTGGTAGCGGGAGGGCCTCCTACGAGCAGTACTTC.

The chain links TRBV7-8 to TRBJ2-3; the match to TRBD2 covers 8 bases. Germline loops: CDR1 SGHVS, CDR2 FQNEAQ. Trimming took 4 bases from V and 3 from J; bases not matched to a gene: 6. CDR3 size: 15 residues. CDR3: CASSSREGVTDTQYF. DNA for the CDR3: TGTGCCAGCAGCTCCCGGGAGGGTGTTACAGATACGCAGTATTTT.

J is TRBJ2-7 and V is TRBV6-5, with TRBD2 as a possible D gene (6 bases). The ends were cut back, 5 bases at V and 7 bases at J, with 15 bases in the middle. CDR3 size: 13 residues. CDR1 and CDR2 from the germline V gene are MNHEY and SVGAGI. CDR3 loop: CASSPFEAGEQYF. The DNA for the CDR3 is TGTGCCAGCAGTCCCTTTGAGGCGGGGGAGCAGTACTTC.

This clonotype was detected ten times or more. The chain links TRBV20-1 to TRBJ2-1, with a tentative D call TRBD2 (7 bases). The CDR3 is 15 amino acids. Germline CDR1 is DFQATT and CDR2 is SNEGSKA (reference sequence). Trimming took off 0 bases at V and 9 bases at J, with 18 bases between the two ends. CDR3 bases: TGCAGTGCTAGAGATGACAGGACTCCTAGCGGTGAGCAGTTCTTC. Amino acid sequence: CSARDDRTPSGEQFF.

The gene calls are TRBV18 and TRBJ2-2, with 8 positions matching TRBD2. The CDR3 runs to 14 residues. Trimming cost V 3 bases and J 5 bases; bases outside gene matches: 2. From germline, CDR1 is KGHSH and CDR2 LQKENI. The CDR3 region has the DNA TGTGCCAGCTCACCGACTAGCGATACCGGGGAGCTGTTTTTT. Translated: CASSPTSDTGELFF.

V gene TRBV12-3 or TRBV12-4 combines with J gene TRBJ2-1; D not resolved. V was clipped by 2 bases and J by 7 bases, with 12 bases between them. This CDR3 is 14 amino acids long. The CDR3 region is CASSLPPLRNEQFF. The CDR3 DNA reads TGTGCCAGCAGTTTACCCCCCCTTCGGAATGAGCAGTTCTTC.

This clonotype was counted ten times or more. The V gene is TRBV11-2, the J gene TRBJ2-1, with 10 bases lining up with TRBD2. Germline V gene sequence: CDR1 SGHAT, CDR2 FQNNGV. The CDR3 covers 18 residues. V was clipped by 5 bases and J by 1 base; unmatched bases: 11. CDR3 loop: CASSPTLLAGFSYNEQFF. Here the CDR3 DNA reads TGTGCCAGCAGCCCCACCCTACTAGCGGGGTTTTCCTACAATGAGCAGTTCTTC. Full variable domain (missing parts from reference TRBV11-2 and TRBJ2-1): EAGVAQSPRYKIIEKRQSVAFWCNPISGHATLYWYQQILGQGPKLLIQFQNNGVVDDSQLPKDRFSAERLKGVDSTLKIQPAKLEDSAVYLCASSPTLLAGFSYNEQFFGPGTRLTVL.

In this sample, this clonotype turned up a few times. V usage is TRBV6-1 and J usage is TRBJ2-3, with D possibly called TRBD1 or TRBD2 (6 bases each). Trimming took 6 bases from V and 0 from J, leaving 16 bases between them. The CDR3 loop spans 16 amino acids. Germline V gives CDR1 MNHNS, CDR2 SASEGT. CDR3 DNA: TGTGCCAGCAGGCCAGGGGTAGCGGCTAGCACAGATACGCAGTATTTT. Protein sequence: CASRPGVAASTDTQYF.

This clonotype has only a few counts. The V and J genes are TRBV10-3 and TRBJ2-5; D uncertain. Germline CDR1 is ENHRY and CDR2 is SYGVKD. The CDR3 is 13 amino acids. V was pared by 2 bases and J by 1 base, with 5 bases between. In DNA form, the CDR3 reads TGTGCCATCAGTGAGACACTCCAAGAGACCCAGTACTTC. Protein product: CAISETLQETQYF.

The genes are TRBV9 and TRBJ2-3; 7 bases map to TRBD1. V gave up 3 bases and J gave up 8 bases; unmatched junction bases: 0. The CDR3 totals 11 residues. From germline, CDR1 is SGDLS and CDR2 YYNGEE. CDR3 nucleotide sequence: TGTGCCAGCAGCGACAGGGGTACGCAGTATTTT. Translation gives CASSDRGTQYF.

This clonotype was counted a few times. The chain has TRBV20-1 and TRBJ1-1; perhaps TRBD1 as D (5 bases). Trimming took 6 bases from V and 4 from J, leaving 24 bases between them. CDR3 length: 16 residues. Germline-derived CDR1 and CDR2 are DFQATT and SNEGSKA (reference sequence). CDR3 loop: CSAHRGARFAVTEAFF. DNA for the CDR3: TGCAGTGCACACCGTGGGGCACGCTTTGCGGTCACTGAAGCTTTCTTT.

This chain links TRBV5-1 with TRBJ2-7; 13 bases line up with TRBD2. Germline assignment: CDR1 SGHRS and CDR2 YFSETQ. CDR3 size: 15 residues. Germline trimming cut 4 bases from V and 7 bases from J; bases unmatched to any gene: 8. CDR3 protein: CASSVGTSGKREQYF. The CDR3 DNA sequence: TGCGCCAGCAGCGTGGGGACTAGCGGGAAGAGGGAGCAGTACTTC.

This clonotype came up a few times. The V call is TRBV29-1, the J call TRBJ2-7, with D possibly matching TRBD1 (6 bases). V shed 6 bases and J shed 6 bases, with 15 bases lying between them. CDR1 is SQVTM, CDR2 ANQGSEA, per germline. The CDR3 sequence is 12 residues long. The CDR3 DNA sequence: TGCAGCGTCAGGGGTTCTGCGAGCGAGCAGTACTTC. Translating gives CSVRGSASEQYF.

The chain combines TRBV24-1 with TRBJ1-2, with 10 bases matching TRBD1. The CDR3 spans 16 residues. The germline V gene encodes CDR1 KGHDR and CDR2 SFDVKD. V gave up 7 bases and J gave up 8 bases; unmatched junction bases: 15. The CDR3: CATSDRRVTGGEGYTF. CDR3 nucleotide sequence: TGTGCCACCAGCGACCGCCGAGTGACAGGGGGCGAGGGCTACACCTTC.